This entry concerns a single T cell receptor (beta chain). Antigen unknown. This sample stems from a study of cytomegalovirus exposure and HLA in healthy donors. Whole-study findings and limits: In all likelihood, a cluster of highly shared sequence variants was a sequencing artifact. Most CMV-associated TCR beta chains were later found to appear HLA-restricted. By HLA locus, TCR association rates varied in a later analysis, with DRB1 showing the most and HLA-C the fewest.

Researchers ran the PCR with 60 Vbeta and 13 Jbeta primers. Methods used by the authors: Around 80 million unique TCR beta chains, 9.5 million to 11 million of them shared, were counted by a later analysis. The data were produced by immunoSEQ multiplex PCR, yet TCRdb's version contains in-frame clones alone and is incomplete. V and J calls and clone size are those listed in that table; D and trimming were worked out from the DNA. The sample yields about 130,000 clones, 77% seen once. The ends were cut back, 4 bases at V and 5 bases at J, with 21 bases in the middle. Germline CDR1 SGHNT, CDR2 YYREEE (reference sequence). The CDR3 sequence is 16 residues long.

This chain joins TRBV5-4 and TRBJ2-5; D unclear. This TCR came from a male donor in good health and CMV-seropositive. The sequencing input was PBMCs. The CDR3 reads CASSRTFQTKGETQYF. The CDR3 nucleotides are TGTGCCAGCAGCCGAACCTTCCAAACTAAAGGCGAGACCCAGTACTTC.